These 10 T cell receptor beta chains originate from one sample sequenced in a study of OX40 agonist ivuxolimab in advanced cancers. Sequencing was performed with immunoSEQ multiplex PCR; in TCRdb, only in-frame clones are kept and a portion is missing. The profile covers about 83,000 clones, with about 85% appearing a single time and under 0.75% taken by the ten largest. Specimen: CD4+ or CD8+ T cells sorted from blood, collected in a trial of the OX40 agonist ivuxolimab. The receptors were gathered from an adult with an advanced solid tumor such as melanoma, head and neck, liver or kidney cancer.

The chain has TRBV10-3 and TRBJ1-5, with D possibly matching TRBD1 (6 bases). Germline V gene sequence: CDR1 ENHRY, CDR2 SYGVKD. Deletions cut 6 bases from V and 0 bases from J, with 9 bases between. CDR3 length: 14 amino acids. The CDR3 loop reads CAISSGDSNQPQHF. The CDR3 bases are TGTGCCATCAGCTCAGGGGATAGCAATCAGCCCCAGCATTTT.

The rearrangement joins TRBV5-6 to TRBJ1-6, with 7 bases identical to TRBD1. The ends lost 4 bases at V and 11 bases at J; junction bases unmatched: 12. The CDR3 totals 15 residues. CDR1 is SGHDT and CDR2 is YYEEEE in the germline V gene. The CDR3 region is CASSQGGRARTPLHF. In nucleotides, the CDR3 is TGTGCCAGCAGCCAGGGGGGCAGGGCCCGGACACCCCTCCACTTT.

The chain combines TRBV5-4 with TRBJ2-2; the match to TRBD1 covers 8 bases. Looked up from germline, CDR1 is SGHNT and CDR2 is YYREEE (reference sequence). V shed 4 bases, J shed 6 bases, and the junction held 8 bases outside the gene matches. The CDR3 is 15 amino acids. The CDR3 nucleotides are TGTGCCAGCAGCCCCAGACAGGGGTTGGCCGGGGAGCTGTTTTTT. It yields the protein CASSPRQGLAGELFF. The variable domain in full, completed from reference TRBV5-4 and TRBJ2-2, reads ETGVTQSPTHLIKTRGQQVTLRCSSQSGHNTVSWYQQALGQGPQFIFQYYREEENGRGNFPPRFSGLQFPNYSSELNVNALELDDSALYLCASSPRQGLAGELFFGEGSRLTVL.

DNA of the CDR3: TGTGCCAGCAGCCGCCGGGCAGGGGCCAAAGAGACCCAGTACTTC. Translated, it gives CASSRRAGAKETQYF. This chain joins TRBV11-2 and TRBJ2-5; possible D gene TRBD1, 6 bases. Germline CDR1 reads SGHAT; CDR2 reads FQNNGV. CDR3 length: 15 residues. Trimming left V 5 bases short and J 3 bases short, with 16 bases between.

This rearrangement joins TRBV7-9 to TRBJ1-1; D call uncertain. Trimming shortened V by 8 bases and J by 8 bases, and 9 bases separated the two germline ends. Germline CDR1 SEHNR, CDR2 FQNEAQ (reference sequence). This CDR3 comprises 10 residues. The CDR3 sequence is CASQDREAFF. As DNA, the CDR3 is TGTGCCAGCCAGGATAGAGAAGCTTTCTTT.

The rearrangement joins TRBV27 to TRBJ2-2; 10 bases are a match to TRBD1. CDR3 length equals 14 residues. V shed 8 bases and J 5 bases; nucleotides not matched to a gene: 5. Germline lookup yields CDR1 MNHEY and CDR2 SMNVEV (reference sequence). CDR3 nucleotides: TGTGCCAGCGCTAGGGGACAGGGGACCGGGGAGCTGTTTTTT. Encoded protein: CASARGQGTGELFF.

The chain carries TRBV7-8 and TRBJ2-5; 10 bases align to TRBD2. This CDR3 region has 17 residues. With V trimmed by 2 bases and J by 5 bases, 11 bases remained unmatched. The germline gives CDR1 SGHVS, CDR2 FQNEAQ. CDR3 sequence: CASSLNAGTSEGETQYF. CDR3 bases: TGTGCCAGCAGCTTAAATGCCGGGACTAGCGAAGGGGAGACCCAGTACTTC.

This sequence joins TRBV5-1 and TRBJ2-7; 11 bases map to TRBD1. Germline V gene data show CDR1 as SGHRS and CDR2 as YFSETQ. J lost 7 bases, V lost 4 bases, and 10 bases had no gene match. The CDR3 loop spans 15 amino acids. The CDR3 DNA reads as TGCGCCAGCAGCCCTACCGGGACAGGGGGGGGAGAGCAGTACTTC. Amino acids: CASSPTGTGGGEQYF.

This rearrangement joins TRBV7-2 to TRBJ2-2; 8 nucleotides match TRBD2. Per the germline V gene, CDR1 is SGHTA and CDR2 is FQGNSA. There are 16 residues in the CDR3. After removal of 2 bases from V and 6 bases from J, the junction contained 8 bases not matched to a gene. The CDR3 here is CASSLSGGASPGELFF. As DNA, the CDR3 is TGTGCCAGCAGCTTATCCGGGGGGGCCAGTCCCGGGGAGCTGTTTTTT. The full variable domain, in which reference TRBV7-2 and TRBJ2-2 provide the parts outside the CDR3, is GAGVSQSPSNKVTEKGKDVELRCDPISGHTALYWYRQSLGQGLEFLIYFQGNSAPDKSGLPSDRFSAERTGGSVSTLTIQRTQQEDSAVYLCASSLSGGASPGELFFGEGSRLTVL.

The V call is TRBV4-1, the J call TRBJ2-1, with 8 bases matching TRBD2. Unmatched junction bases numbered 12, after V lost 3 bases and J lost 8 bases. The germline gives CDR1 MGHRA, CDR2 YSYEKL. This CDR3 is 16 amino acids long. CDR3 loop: CASSHKRGTLPDEQFF. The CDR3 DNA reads TGCGCCAGCAGCCATAAGCGGGGGACCCTACCGGATGAGCAGTTCTTC.